The 18 T cell receptor beta chains in this list originate from one sample, sequenced in a study of cytomegalovirus exposure and HLA in healthy donors. Repertoires were generated with immunoSEQ multiplex PCR, while TCRdb's copy carries only in-frame clones and drops some. Of 150,000 to 200,000 clones detected, about 82% appear once; the ten largest clones hold around 1.6%. The sample comprised PBMCs. The receptors shown here come from a woman between 18 and 29 years old in good health and CMV-seronegative.

This clone has only one observation. CDR3 nucleotide sequence: TGCGCCAGCAGCTTGGGGAGGGGAAACCAAGAGACCCAGTACTTC. Its protein is CASSLGRGNQETQYF. The rearrangement uses TRBV5-1 and TRBJ2-5; weak D call: TRBD2 (6 bases). Germline V lookup: CDR1 SGHRS, CDR2 YFSETQ. V dropped 0 bases and J dropped 0 bases, with 9 bases sitting between them. The CDR3 sequence is 15 residues long.

V gene TRBV2 combines with J gene TRBJ1-3; D gene uncertain. The CDR3 is 14 residues long. V was shortened by 2 bases and J by 0 bases, with 5 bases between the two germline ends. Germline V gene data show CDR1 as SNHLY and CDR2 as FYNNEI. The CDR3 DNA sequence: TGTGCCAGCAGTGAAAGAGGCTCTGGAAACACCATATATTTT. It is translated as CASSERGSGNTIYF.

The chain joins TRBV2 to TRBJ2-1; TRBD2 aligns across 8 bases. CDR3 length equals 18 residues. Germline V gene sequence: CDR1 SNHLY, CDR2 FYNNEI. With 3 bases clipped from V and 7 bases from J, the junction kept 17 bases outside the gene matches. CDR3 DNA sequence: TGTGCCAGCAGTGAGAAGCGGGGGAACCTCTCGCGAAAAAATGAGCAGTTCTTC. This gives the protein CASSEKRGNLSRKNEQFF. The whole variable domain, remainder taken from reference TRBV2 and TRBJ2-1, is EPEVTQTPSHQVTQMGQEVILRCVPISNHLYFYWYRQILGQKVEFLVSFYNNEISEKSEIFDDQFSVERPDGSNFTLKIRSTKLEDSAMYFCASSEKRGNLSRKNEQFFGPGTRLTVL.

This sequence joins TRBV13 and TRBJ2-1, with 7 positions matching TRBD1. The trim removed 5 bases at V and 8 bases at J, leaving 9 bases unmatched. This CDR3 has 14 residues. Germline CDR1 reads PRHDT; CDR2 reads FYEKMQ (reference sequence). The chain's CDR3 is CASSAQGFGDEQFF. The DNA for the CDR3 is TGTGCCAGCAGCGCACAGGGGTTCGGGGATGAGCAGTTCTTC.

The chain recombines TRBV15 with TRBJ2-7, with a weak D call TRBD1 (6 bases). Trimming cost V 0 bases and J 6 bases, with 15 bases left between them. The CDR3 contains 15 residues. The germline gives CDR1 LNHNV, CDR2 YYDKDF (reference sequence). The CDR3 spells CATSRDRRGLIEQYF. DNA of the CDR3: TGTGCCACCAGCAGAGATCGCAGGGGCCTGATCGAGCAGTACTTC.

V usage is TRBV18 and J usage is TRBJ1-2; D remains ambiguous. The CDR3 has 13 amino acids. CDR1 and CDR2 from the germline V gene are KGHSH and LQKENI. The V and J ends lost 1 base and 13 bases respectively, with 16 bases between them. The CDR3: CASSPLRGPRITF. The CDR3 region has the DNA TGTGCCAGCTCACCACTGAGAGGGCCTCGGATCACCTTC.

This chain joins TRBV4-1 and TRBJ1-1; D not certain. V gave up 0 bases and J gave up 0 bases, with 8 bases separating them. Germline V gene lookup returns CDR1 MGHRA and CDR2 YSYEKL. CDR3 size: 15 residues. CDR3 sequence: CASSQEGSMNTEAFF. The CDR3 DNA is TGCGCCAGCAGCCAAGAGGGCAGCATGAACACTGAAGCTTTCTTT.

This sequence joins TRBV7-6 and TRBJ2-1, with 7 bases aligning to TRBD2. The CDR3 is 13 residues long. Germline V gene data show CDR1 as SGHVS and CDR2 as FNYEAQ. Unmatched junction bases numbered 6, after V lost 3 bases and J lost 10 bases. CDR3 bases: TGTGCCAGCAGCTTCCGGACCGGGAGGGAGCAGTTCTTC. Translation gives CASSFRTGREQFF.

The chain carries TRBV7-2 and TRBJ2-3; 7 bases agree with TRBD1. Per the germline V gene, CDR1 is SGHTA and CDR2 is FQGNSA. The trim removed 5 bases at V and 3 bases at J, leaving 5 bases unmatched. CDR3 length: 14 residues. In DNA form, the CDR3 reads TGTGCCAGCAGCCCACAACAGGGGACAGATACGCAGTATTTT. Translating it yields CASSPQQGTDTQYF.

J is TRBJ2-5 and V is TRBV18, with TRBD2 identical over 12 bases. The ends lost 3 bases at V and 1 base at J; junction bases unmatched: 6. CDR1 KGHSH and CDR2 LQKENI come from the germline V gene. The CDR3 contains 17 residues. The chain's CDR3 is CASSPSGTSGFQETQYF. CDR3 bases: TGTGCCAGCTCACCCTCCGGGACTAGCGGGTTCCAAGAGACCCAGTACTTC.

This clone was observed a single time. The rearrangement joins TRBV29-1 to TRBJ1-1; unclear D gene. This CDR3 comprises 14 residues. Germline V gene sequence: CDR1 SQVTM, CDR2 ANQGSEA. V lost 7 bases and J lost 0, with 15 bases in between. The CDR3 DNA reads as TGCAGCGCCTCGAAGGGAGGGATGAACACTGAAGCTTTCTTT. Translating it yields CSASKGGMNTEAFF.

The chain couples TRBV5-4 to TRBJ2-1, with 8 bases aligning to TRBD2. V shed 2 bases, J shed 2 bases, and the junction held 6 bases outside the gene matches. There are 16 residues in the CDR3. Germline V CDR1 and CDR2: SGHNT, YYREEE (reference sequence). The CDR3 protein is CASSLTSGGAYNEQFF. DNA of the CDR3: TGTGCCAGCAGCTTAACTAGCGGAGGGGCCTACAATGAGCAGTTCTTC.

The rearrangement joins TRBV6-1 to TRBJ2-7; possible D gene TRBD2, 6 bases. CDR1 is MNHNS and CDR2 is SASEGT in the germline V gene. Trimming stripped 6 bases from V and 3 bases from J, with 18 bases between. This CDR3 is built from 15 residues. The CDR3 nucleotides are TGTGCCAGCAGCTGGGACTTGACCGACTTCTACGAGCAGTACTTC. It specifies CASSWDLTDFYEQYF.

V usage is TRBV10-2 and J usage is TRBJ1-2, with 9 nucleotides matching TRBD1. V shed 3 bases, J shed 5 bases, and the junction held 7 bases outside the gene matches. The germline CDR1 and CDR2 sequences are WSHSY and SAAADI. CDR3 length: 15 residues. The CDR3 DNA reads as TGCGCCAGCAGTGAAAGGAGGGACAGGGCATATGGCTACACCTTC. Its translation is CASSERRDRAYGYTF.

This rearrangement joins TRBV5-1 to TRBJ2-3; 12 bases are shared with TRBD2. The V gene's germline CDR1 is SGHRS and CDR2 YFSETQ. The CDR3 extends over 16 amino acids. The trim removed 0 bases at V and 2 bases at J, leaving 1 base unmatched. The DNA for the CDR3 is TGCGCCAGCAGCTTGGGACTAGCGGGGGACACAGATACGCAGTATTTT. Protein product: CASSLGLAGDTDTQYF.

Comments on this clone: The identical CDR3 is also encoded by other nucleotide sequences in the sample. The gene calls are TRBV5-1 and TRBJ2-4; D may be TRBD2 (6 bases). Germline V CDR1 and CDR2: SGHRS, YFSETQ. V was trimmed by 0 bases and J by 6 bases, leaving 7 bases between them. The CDR3 spans 13 residues. The chain's CDR3 is CASSLARGNIQYF. The CDR3 nucleotides read TGCGCCAGCAGCTTGGCGCGGGGAAACATTCAGTACTTC.

The chain couples TRBV5-1 to TRBJ2-1; 9 nucleotides match TRBD2. This CDR3 has 15 residues. CDR1 and CDR2 from the germline V gene are SGHRS and YFSETQ. V shed 4 bases, J shed 6 bases, and the junction held 8 bases outside the gene matches. The CDR3 DNA follows: TGCGCCAGCAGCCTCATAGCGGGAGTTGCCAATGAGCAGTTCTTC. Translated: CASSLIAGVANEQFF.

The V call is TRBV9, the J call TRBJ2-3; 8 nucleotides agree with TRBD1. Per the germline V gene, CDR1 is SGDLS and CDR2 is YYNGEE. The CDR3 sequence is 16 residues long. The J segment lost 3 bases and the V segment lost 2 bases, leaving 8 bases of the junction unmatched. CDR3 residues: CASSVDRGMGTDTQYF. In nucleotides, the CDR3 is TGTGCCAGCAGCGTCGACAGGGGTATGGGTACAGATACGCAGTATTTT.